These 14 T cell receptor beta chains were all obtained from the same sample, sequenced in a study of T cell changes during pregnancy in multiple sclerosis (dated by TCRdb to about 2019). Libraries were prepared through the immunoSEQ multiplex PCR assay. Imported from immuneACCESS, the table was reduced by TCRdb to in-frame sequences with V and J called. These copies leave out some clones; in studies compared against another copy, an unresolved V gene accounts for under half, and the cause of the remainder is not known. For this sample the table gives tens of thousands of clones, of which approximately 91% were detected only once. The leading ten clones occupy approximately 1.5% of the sample. Sequences were derived from peripheral blood, sampled in the second trimester of pregnancy. These receptors came from a female donor with multiple sclerosis, enrolled in a pregnancy study.

This rearrangement joins TRBV4-3 to TRBJ1-5; D is possibly TRBD1 (5 bases). The V and J ends lost 0 bases and 7 bases respectively, with 13 bases between them. Per germline, CDR1 LGHNA and CDR2 YSLEER. The CDR3 spans 15 residues. The CDR3 is CASSQDWRGGQPQHF. In DNA, the CDR3 is TGCGCCAGCAGCCAAGATTGGAGGGGAGGACAGCCCCAGCATTTT.

The CDR3 region has the DNA TGTGCCAGCAGCACGGACAGAGCCTACGAGCAGTACTTC. Its translation is CASSTDRAYEQYF. This chain joins TRBV5-6 and TRBJ2-7; D is perhaps TRBD1 (6 bases). CDR1 and CDR2 from the germline V gene are SGHDT and YYEEEE. The V end was cut by 4 bases, the J end by 2 bases, with 10 bases between. This CDR3 has 13 residues.

The chain uses TRBV5-1 and TRBJ2-7; 7 bases agree with TRBD1. The V and J ends lost 0 bases and 4 bases, in that order; junction bases with no gene match: 7. The CDR3 length is 15 residues. Germline CDR1 SGHRS, CDR2 YFSETQ. The CDR3: CASSLALGTDYEQYF. For the CDR3, the DNA is TGCGCCAGCAGCTTGGCCCTCGGGACAGATTACGAGCAGTACTTC.

J is TRBJ2-7 and V is TRBV29-1; TRBD2 matches 7 bases. J lost 5 bases, V lost 3 bases, and 7 bases had no gene match. The germline CDR1 and CDR2 sequences are SQVTM and ANQGSEA. The CDR3 has 13 amino acids. CDR3 amino acids: CSVDRGGGDEQYF. The CDR3 DNA sequence: TGCAGCGTTGATCGCGGGGGAGGGGACGAGCAGTACTTC.

V and J are TRBV11-3 and TRBJ2-7; D is perhaps TRBD1 (6 bases). CDR1 SGHNT and CDR2 YENEEA come from the germline V gene. The CDR3 consists of 12 residues. V was trimmed by 6 bases and J by 6 bases, leaving 12 bases between them. The CDR3 loop reads CASSLQGGEQYF. In DNA, the CDR3 is TGTGCCAGCAGTCTACAGGGCGGCGAGCAGTACTTC.

The rearrangement links TRBV7-6 to TRBJ1-1, with D possibly matching TRBD1 (6 bases). CDR3 size: 15 residues. Germline V lookup: CDR1 SGHVS, CDR2 FNYEAQ. V lost 2 bases and J 7 bases, leaving 17 bases between the germline ends. The CDR3 DNA sequence: TGTGCCAGCAGCTTAATGGGGGCTCAGCCCCTTGAAGCTTTCTTT. This gives the protein CASSLMGAQPLEAFF.

J is TRBJ2-7 and V is TRBV11-2; weak D call: TRBD1 (6 bases). V lost 5 bases, J lost 3 bases, and 11 bases lay in between. Germline CDR1 SGHAT, CDR2 FQNNGV. The CDR3 totals 13 residues. The CDR3 nucleotides are TGTGCCAGCAGCCGTGACAGGTACTACGAGCAGTACTTC. Protein: CASSRDRYYEQYF. Together with reference TRBV11-2 and TRBJ2-7, the CDR3 gives the full variable domain: EAGVAQSPRYKIIEKRQSVAFWCNPISGHATLYWYQQILGQGPKLLIQFQNNGVVDDSQLPKDRFSAERLKGVDSTLKIQPAKLEDSAVYLCASSRDRYYEQYFGPGTRLTVT.

The rearrangement joins TRBV18 to TRBJ1-1; D remains ambiguous. In germline, CDR1 is KGHSH, CDR2 LQKENI. Trimming pared 2 bases from V and 4 bases from J, leaving 11 bases between. The CDR3 runs 14 residues. In DNA form, the CDR3 reads TGTGCCAGCTCACCAGGGTACGAGGGCACTGAAGCTTTCTTT. This sequence encodes CASSPGYEGTEAFF.

This clone has only one observation. The J gene is TRBJ1-1, the V gene TRBV5-5; D unresolved. V lost 1 base and J 1 base, leaving 11 bases between the germline ends. Per the germline V gene, CDR1 is SGHKS and CDR2 is YYEKEE (reference sequence). This CDR3 contains 15 residues. The CDR3 region is CASSLWAVWNTEAFF. The CDR3 DNA sequence: TGTGCCAGCAGCTTGTGGGCAGTCTGGAACACTGAAGCTTTCTTT. The full variable domain, in which reference TRBV5-5 and TRBJ1-1 provide the parts outside the CDR3, is DAGVTQSPTHLIKTRGQQVTLRCSPISGHKSVSWYQQVLGQGPQFIFQYYEKEERGRGNFPDRFSARQFPNYSSELNVNALLLGDSALYLCASSLWAVWNTEAFFGQGTRLTVV.

This sequence joins TRBV19 and TRBJ1-3, with D perhaps TRBD1 (6 bases). The CDR3 sequence is 17 residues long. CDR1 and CDR2 from the germline V gene are LNHDA and SQIVND (reference sequence). V was cut by 3 bases and J by 0 bases, with 15 bases left in between. In nucleotides, the CDR3 is TGTGCCAGTAGTATGGACAGTAGTTTTTTCTCTGGAAACACCATATATTTT. This encodes CASSMDSSFFSGNTIYF.

The J gene is TRBJ2-7, the V gene TRBV30; unclear D gene. Trimming took 3 bases from V and 7 from J, leaving 13 bases between them. Germline CDR1 is GTSNPN and CDR2 is SVGIG (reference sequence). The CDR3 spans 12 residues. The CDR3 is CAWRDLDWEQYF. CDR3 DNA sequence: TGTGCCTGGAGAGACTTAGATTGGGAGCAGTACTTC.

This chain uses TRBV9 with TRBJ1-6, with 7 bases lining up with TRBD1. The CDR3 has 16 amino acids. With V trimmed by 0 bases and J by 8 bases, 8 bases remained unmatched. Looked up from germline, CDR1 is SGDLS and CDR2 is YYNGEE. The CDR3 nucleotides read TGTGCCAGCAGCGTAGGGTTGGACAGGAGTTATTCACCCCTCCACTTT. It codes for CASSVGLDRSYSPLHF. The full variable domain, rest sourced from reference TRBV9 and TRBJ1-6, is DSGVTQTPKHLITATGQRVTLRCSPRSGDLSVYWYQQSLDQGLQFLIQYYNGEERAKGNILERFSAQQFPDLHSELNLSSLELGDSALYFCASSVGLDRSYSPLHFGNGTRLTVT.

V usage is TRBV18 and J usage is TRBJ2-7; TRBD1 matches at 10 bases. Germline-derived CDR1 and CDR2 are KGHSH and LQKENI. With V trimmed by 6 bases and J by 5 bases, 7 bases remained unmatched. The CDR3 extends over 14 amino acids. CDR3 DNA: TGTGCCAGCTCCCGGACAGGGGGAGTGGACGAGCAGTACTTC. This encodes CASSRTGGVDEQYF.

The rearrangement links TRBV7-2 to TRBJ1-5, with a tentative D call TRBD1 (5 bases). The CDR3 runs to 14 residues. V was clipped by 3 bases and J by 2 bases, with 8 bases between them. Germline V CDR1 and CDR2: SGHTA, FQGNSA. The CDR3 sequence is CASSFDRGNQPQHF. CDR3 sequence (DNA): TGTGCCAGCAGCTTCGACAGAGGCAATCAGCCCCAGCATTTT.